This T cell receptor beta chain is drawn from a study of T cells in Graves' hyperthyroidism and ophthalmopathy. General study findings and limits: Most expanded thyroid clonotypes above 0.001 recurred in blood. Progression to ophthalmopathy was predicted a median of roughly 6.8 months early. Stable hyperthyroidism was separated from ophthalmopathy by a model based on 13 V-J features.

Trimming took 6 bases from V and 3 from J, leaving 12 bases between them. This CDR3 spans 14 amino acids. The sample holds many counts of this clonotype. Its specificity is not known. Clinicians diagnosed patients from clinical symptoms, serum thyroxine and TRAb, thyroid ultrasound and orbital computed tomography. From RNA transcripts, TCR beta CDR3 regions were amplified. A set of HTBI primers served as the primers for a first-round RT-PCR of the TCR CDR3. A single record per CDR3 protein comes from TCRdb applying MiXCR to the multiplex PCR reads. This sample has around 660,000 distinct CDR3 sequences, with 45% found just once.

Sample: peripheral blood or thyroid tissue (not recorded which). V is TRBV12-3 or TRBV12-4 and J is TRBJ1-3; no firm D call. The TCR sequence derives from an adult man with Graves' disease, either hyperthyroidism or ophthalmopathy (not recorded which). This CDR3 is CASRATDGGNTIYF. CDR3 nucleotides: TGTGCCAGCAGGGCAACTGACGGTGGAAACACCATATATTTT.